This T cell receptor beta chain was identified during a study of shared clonotypes between healthy human individuals (dated by TCRdb to the early 2020s). As for the study more broadly: The cohort comprised a couple of women and three men aged 18 to 49 years. To estimate repertoire size and how much clonotypes are shared between individuals, the study performed deep sequencing of blood TCR repertoires from roughly five healthy adults. To increase sequencing depth and limit assay-specific biases, TCR repertoire library preparation and sequencing were carried out by different laboratories using diverse techniques. Leukapheresis yielded between about 0.94 and 9 billion PBMCs per donor. General study outcomes and caveats: Based on pairwise subsampling, the degree of clonotype sharing among donors was expected to be affected by sequencing depth. The small number of donors limited the genetic and exposure-history diversity represented. Sampling was limited to blood, and TCR repertoires in tissue likely differ from TCR repertoires in blood.

For this clone: There is no known antigen for this receptor. It has no much larger one-base neighbor in the sample; base qualities were not kept.

TCR CDR3 regions were amplified from genomic DNA by multiplex PCR using the deep immunoSEQ assay. Extracted genomic DNA from each cell subset was spread evenly across all wells of several immunoSEQ 96-well plates, with each plate serving as a replicate. For unsorted PBMC, roughly 270 ng genomic DNA, equal to tens of thousands of T cell genomes, was loaded into each replicate PCR. Genomic DNA from unsorted PBMC was sequenced over ten immunoSEQ deep assay plates. The purified libraries were quantified using a Qubit 3.0 fluorometer, sized with a Bioanalyzer 2100, and then quantified again using the KAPA Library Quantification kit. Every immunoSEQ 96-well plate was sequenced on a separate single-read 150-cycle Illumina NextSeq 550 flow cell. For the original study's pipeline: Because only junctional sequences without quality scores were contained in the immunoSEQ output, filtering matching that applied to full-length reads could not be performed. To assign V/J genes and CDR3, sequences were annotated against IMGT germline references using PyIR, a Python wrapper for IgBLAST v1.9. Reads were filtered out if the reads had weak V/J assignments (E-value above 1e-6), no CDR3, stop codons, out-of-frame junctions, or ambiguous translated residues. A V3J clonotype was defined by an identical inferred V gene, J gene, and CDR3 amino acid sequence. Percentage overlap between repertoires was calculated by dividing the number of shared unique clonotypes by the size of the smaller repertoire. Three approaches were used to assess repertoire richness: RTK rarefaction, the Chao1 estimator, and Recon v2.1 estimates of unobserved clonotypes. TCRdb holds this immuneACCESS table with in-frame rearrangements only. Some clones are missing; in checked studies, unresolved V genes explain under half, and the rest has no known cause. Clonal size and the V and J genes are those of that table, whereas D and trimming came from the DNA. The table for this sample lists about 510,000 clones; approximately 79% of them were counted only once. The biggest ten clones account for 9.5% to 15% of the sample.

CDR1 GTSNPN and CDR2 SVGIG are derived from the germline V gene (reference sequence). V is cut by 2 bases and J by 9 bases, and the space between the germline ends is 11 bases. The CDR3 sequence holds 13 residues, the cysteine and phenylalanine included. The kept DNA is CDR3 alone, 39 bases in frame from the first base. The donors were healthy, HIV-negative adults with no recently reported acute infections or vaccinations. Every donor was a Caucasian adult living in Nashville, Tennessee, USA. For unsorted samples, 90 million or so PBMCs were counted and genomic DNA was extracted with the QIAamp DNA Blood Mini kit. Blood was collected by leukapheresis, and PBMCs were isolated by Ficoll-Histopaque density gradient centrifugation and then cryopreserved in liquid nitrogen vapor phase.

Sequencing was performed on PBMCs. The sequence was collected from a woman in her thirties or forties in good health. Some clones in this sample may be carry-over from other donors' samples. In this chain, TRBV30 is recombined with TRBJ1-6, with no D gene named confidently. The CDR3: CAWSNLRSSPLHF. The DNA reads as follows: TGTGCCTGGAGTAACCTACGGTCTTCACCCCTCCACTTT. With all but the CDR3 taken from the reference TRBV30 and TRBJ1-6 genes, the full variable domain is: SQTIHQWPATLVQPVGSPLSLECTVEGTSNPNLYWYRQAAGRGLQLLFYSVGIGQISSEVPQNLSASRPQDRQFILSSKKLLLSDSGFYLCAWSNLRSSPLHFGNGTRLTVT.